These 16 T cell receptor beta chains were sequenced from one sample in a study of T cell changes during pregnancy in multiple sclerosis. Data came from immunoSEQ multiplex PCR; TCRdb stores just in-frame clones and leaves some out. Of 50,000 to 65,000 clones listed, around nine tenths are singletons. The source material was CD8+ T cells from peripheral blood mononuclear cells, sampled before pregnancy. Source of these receptors: a female donor with multiple sclerosis, enrolled in a pregnancy study.

This chain links TRBV6-1 with TRBJ1-1; 10 bases line up with TRBD1. Per germline, CDR1 MNHNS and CDR2 SASEGT. After removal of 3 bases from V and 7 bases from J, the junction contained 11 bases not matched to a gene. The CDR3 totals 16 residues. In nucleotides, the CDR3 is TGTGCCAGCAGTGAGGACTTGACAGGGGGCATGGATGAAGCTTTCTTT. It translates to CASSEDLTGGMDEAFF.

This rearrangement joins TRBV19 to TRBJ2-1; TRBD2 is a possible D gene (5 bases). Germline V gives CDR1 LNHDA, CDR2 SQIVND (reference sequence). V was pared by 5 bases and J by 3 bases, with 11 bases between. The CDR3 runs 14 residues. CDR3 coding DNA: TGTGCCAGTAGTGAGGTAGCGAGCTACAATGAGCAGTTCTTC. It translates to CASSEVASYNEQFF. The complete variable domain, with remaining parts taken from reference TRBV19 and TRBJ2-1, reads DGGITQSPKYLFRKEGQNVTLSCEQNLNHDAMYWYRQDPGQGLRLIYYSQIVNDFQKGDIAEGYSVSREKKESFPLTVTSAQKNPTAFYLCASSEVASYNEQFFGPGTRLTVL.

The chain has TRBV7-9 and TRBJ2-3; perhaps TRBD1 as D (6 bases). With 5 bases removed from V and 3 bases from J, the gap between germline ends came to 21 bases. From germline, CDR1 is SEHNR and CDR2 FQNEAQ (reference sequence). There are 17 residues in the CDR3. The CDR3 is CASSLFTGQGGTDTQYF. The CDR3 nucleotides read TGTGCCAGCAGCCTCTTCACGGGACAAGGAGGTACAGATACGCAGTATTTT.

This sequence joins TRBV5-1 and TRBJ1-6, with TRBD1 identical over 9 bases. V lost 1 base to trimming and J lost 6 bases; unmatched junction nucleotides: 8. Germline V gene lookup returns CDR1 SGHRS and CDR2 YFSETQ. This CDR3 spans 17 amino acids. CDR3: CASSLREDRGPNSPLHF. The CDR3 coding sequence is TGCGCCAGCAGCTTGCGTGAGGACAGGGGCCCTAATTCACCCCTCCACTTT.

The chain has TRBV7-2 and TRBJ2-1; 11 positions agree with TRBD2. Germline trimming cut 6 bases from V and 7 bases from J; bases unmatched to any gene: 5. Germline assignment: CDR1 SGHTA and CDR2 FQGNSA. The CDR3 spans 14 residues. The CDR3 coding sequence is TGTGCCAGCAGGGACTTAGCGGGGGGGAATGAGCAGTTCTTC. Encoded protein: CASRDLAGGNEQFF.

The chain recombines TRBV6-5 with TRBJ1-1; the D is unclear. V lost 0 bases, J lost 6 bases, and 11 bases lay in between. The CDR3 has 14 amino acids. The germline V gene has CDR1 MNHEY and CDR2 SVGAGI. The CDR3 spells CASSYSVEAAEAFF. The CDR3 DNA reads as TGTGCCAGCAGTTACTCGGTGGAGGCTGCTGAAGCTTTCTTT.

This CDR3 reads CASSLEGARGYTF. The CDR3 DNA is TGTGCCAGCAGCTTAGAAGGGGCGCGGGGCTACACCTTC. The chain has TRBV7-9 and TRBJ1-2, with a weak D call TRBD1 (5 bases). The CDR3 totals 13 residues. CDR1 SEHNR and CDR2 FQNEAQ come from the germline V gene (reference sequence). V lost 1 base, J lost 8 bases, and 11 bases lay in between.

V gene TRBV5-8 combines with J gene TRBJ2-3; tentative D call: TRBD1 (6 bases). The V gene lost 4 bases and the J gene lost 1 base, with 13 bases spanning the gap. CDR1 is SGHTS, CDR2 YDEGEE, per germline. This CDR3 contains 15 residues. In DNA form, the CDR3 reads TGTGCCAGCAGCACTGGGGCAGGGGGCACAGATACGCAGTATTTT. Its protein is CASSTGAGGTDTQYF.

This clone has only one observation. The chain couples TRBV5-5 to TRBJ2-2; D gene ambiguous. The V end lost 2 bases, the J end lost 9 bases, and 8 bases lay between the germline ends. The CDR3 has 12 amino acids. From germline, CDR1 is SGHKS and CDR2 YYEKEE (reference sequence). In DNA, the CDR3 is TGTGCCAGCAGCTTACTTTCTCGGGAGCTGTTTTTT. It codes for CASSLLSRELFF. The full variable domain, completed using reference TRBV5-5 and TRBJ2-2, is DAGVTQSPTHLIKTRGQQVTLRCSPISGHKSVSWYQQVLGQGPQFIFQYYEKEERGRGNFPDRFSARQFPNYSSELNVNALLLGDSALYLCASSLLSRELFFGEGSRLTVL.

The CDR3 sequence: CASSPDSQETQYF. CDR3 coding DNA: TGTGCCAGCAGCCCGGACTCACAAGAGACCCAGTACTTC. This chain links TRBV7-9 with TRBJ2-5; weak D call: TRBD2 (5 bases). There are 13 residues in the CDR3. Germline values: CDR1 SEHNR, CDR2 FQNEAQ (reference sequence). Trimming left V 5 bases short and J 2 bases short, with 9 bases between.

The V call is TRBV7-3, the J call TRBJ1-1, with a weak D call TRBD1 (6 bases). CDR1 SGHTA and CDR2 FQGTGA come from the germline V gene. V was cut by 4 bases and J by 6 bases, with 12 bases left in between. The CDR3 extends over 13 amino acids. In DNA form, the CDR3 reads TGTGCCAGCAGCTGGGGGCGGACAGCTGAAGCTTTCTTT. Amino acids: CASSWGRTAEAFF.

This chain connects TRBV9 to TRBJ2-1; 9 bases line up with TRBD2. The CDR3 runs to 15 residues. In germline, CDR1 is SGDLS, CDR2 YYNGEE. The V gene end was trimmed by 0 bases and the J gene end by 10 bases; junction bases not matched to a gene: 8. The CDR3 DNA is TGTGCCAGCAGCGTAGGTGGCGGGGGGGCCTGGGAGCAGTTCTTC. This translates into CASSVGGGGAWEQFF.

V is TRBV9 and J is TRBJ2-2, with D tentatively TRBD2 (7 bases). The ends were cut back, 3 bases at V and 4 bases at J, with 13 bases in the middle. CDR1 SGDLS and CDR2 YYNGEE come from the germline V gene. The CDR3 spans 15 residues. The DNA for the CDR3 is TGTGCCAGCAGCGAGGGGGGGGCAGGCACCGGGGAGCTGTTTTTT. It yields the protein CASSEGGAGTGELFF.

J is TRBJ2-5 and V is TRBV27, with 15 positions matching TRBD2. This CDR3 has 15 amino acids. The ends lost 4 bases at V and 5 bases at J; junction bases unmatched: 2. CDR1 and CDR2 from the germline V gene are MNHEY and SMNVEV (reference sequence). The CDR3 spells CASSSGTSGGETQYF. The CDR3 DNA reads TGTGCCAGCAGTTCTGGGACTAGCGGGGGGGAGACCCAGTACTTC.

The CDR3 DNA reads TGTGCCAGTAGTATTAGCGGGGGGACGGACACCGGGGAGCTGTTTTTT. Protein: CASSISGGTDTGELFF. The chain uses TRBV19 and TRBJ2-2; TRBD2 matches 10 bases. Looked up from germline, CDR1 is LNHDA and CDR2 is SQIVND (reference sequence). There are 16 residues in the CDR3. V was clipped by 3 bases and J by 3 bases; unmatched bases: 4.

The table lists this clone with a count of one. J is TRBJ2-7 and V is TRBV27, with D possibly matching TRBD1 (6 bases). Germline loops: CDR1 MNHEY, CDR2 SMNVEV (reference sequence). Trimming took 10 bases from V and 2 from J, leaving 12 bases between them. This CDR3 contains 12 residues. The CDR3 sequence: CATISGAYEQYF. The CDR3 nucleotides are TGTGCCACCATTTCAGGGGCCTACGAGCAGTACTTC.